The clone carrying this T cell receptor beta chain appeared a few times. Its cognate antigen is unknown. There were TCR beta CDR3 regions amplified from RNA transcripts. The study used the HTBI primer set for a first-round RT-PCR of the TCR CDR3. TCRdb used MiXCR to reprocess the multiplex PCR reads, holding one entry per CDR3 protein. The sample has roughly 250,000 distinct CDR3 sequences; about 15% are singletons. This record belongs to a study of T cells in Graves' hyperthyroidism and ophthalmopathy. The study's findings and limits: Most thyroid clonotypes with frequency above 0.001 were detected in blood.

V was trimmed by 2 bases and J by 6 bases, leaving 21 bases between them. CDR1 is LNHDA and CDR2 is SQIVND in the germline V gene (reference sequence). This CDR3 has 17 residues. This clonotype originated in a woman younger than 35 with Graves' ophthalmopathy. Sequencing was performed on blood. The V and J genes are TRBV19 and TRBJ2-3; D could derive from TRBD1 or TRBD2 (5 bases each). The CDR3 bases are TGTGCCAGTAGTATAAGCCCGGGACCTGCTCGACGGGATACGCAGTATTTT. Encoded protein: CASSISPGPARRDTQYF.